The next 19 T cell receptor beta chains were all read from a single sample in a study of long-term antiretroviral therapy in people with HIV. It was version v3.0 of the immunoSEQ assay that was run at survey level. Repertoires were generated with immunoSEQ multiplex PCR, while TCRdb's copy carries only in-frame clones and drops some. The sample holds some 28,000 clones; 70% to 90% are singletons and the top ten take about 5%. The sequences come from unsorted PBMCs, collected 0.8 years after starting antiretroviral therapy. These receptors were obtained from a woman in her 30s with HIV.

The rearrangement joins TRBV7-9 to TRBJ1-3, with unresolved D. CDR1 and CDR2 from the germline V gene are SEHNR and FQNEAQ (reference sequence). The germline V and J ends were trimmed by 3 bases and 0 bases, with 6 bases remaining between them. This CDR3 has 14 residues. The CDR3: CASSFLVSGNTIYF. The CDR3 DNA is TGTGCCAGCAGCTTTTTGGTCTCTGGAAACACCATATATTTT.

The chain has TRBV7-9 and TRBJ1-1, with D tentatively TRBD1 (6 bases). Germline CDR1 is SEHNR and CDR2 is FQNEAQ (reference sequence). The germline V and J ends were trimmed by 8 bases and 2 bases, with 21 bases remaining between them. The CDR3 has 16 amino acids. The CDR3 loop reads CASCPRDTNPNTEAFF. CDR3 DNA: TGTGCCAGCTGCCCCCGGGACACAAACCCAAACACTGAAGCTTTCTTT.

V usage is TRBV30 and J usage is TRBJ1-1; possible D gene TRBD1, 5 bases. This CDR3 has 10 residues. Germline V gives CDR1 GTSNPN, CDR2 SVGIG (reference sequence). Trimming shortened V by 1 base and J by 10 bases, and 7 bases separated the two germline ends. Here the CDR3 DNA reads TGTGCCTGGAGTGAGAGGGGAGCTTTCTTT. Translation: CAWSERGAFF.

This chain connects TRBV15 to TRBJ2-5, with no clear D. Germline loops: CDR1 LNHNV, CDR2 YYDKDF (reference sequence). This CDR3 region has 14 residues. Between the trimmed V and J ends, which lost 7 bases and 1 base, there was a span of 13 bases. CDR3 loop: CATTQDYRQETQYF. The CDR3 DNA sequence: TGTGCCACCACCCAGGATTACCGCCAAGAGACCCAGTACTTC.

This clone was seen more than once but under ten times. This sequence joins TRBV27 and TRBJ2-1; TRBD2 is a possible D gene (7 bases). The germline V gene encodes CDR1 MNHEY and CDR2 SMNVEV (reference sequence). The CDR3 consists of 15 residues. Between the trimmed V and J ends, which lost 2 bases and 12 bases, there was a span of 20 bases. The CDR3 reads CASSLGGAGPSSQFF. DNA for the CDR3: TGTGCCAGCAGTTTAGGGGGGGCGGGACCCTCTTCGCAGTTCTTC.

This sequence joins TRBV5-1 and TRBJ2-3; D is unclear. CDR3 length: 14 amino acids. The germline gives CDR1 SGHRS, CDR2 YFSETQ. Trimming took off 1 base at V and 0 bases at J, with 6 bases between the two ends. CDR3: CASSLLVSTDTQYF. The CDR3 DNA reads as TGCGCCAGCAGCTTGCTGGTTAGCACAGATACGCAGTATTTT.

This sequence joins TRBV30 and TRBJ1-1; a weak D match, TRBD1 (5 bases). The CDR3 loop spans 14 amino acids. Trimming removed 4 bases from V and 4 bases from J, with 16 bases in between. Germline CDR1 and CDR2: GTSNPN and SVGIG (reference sequence). In DNA form, the CDR3 reads TGTGCCTGGAACGAGGGGAGGGCGGGCACTGAAGCTTTCTTT. It translates to CAWNEGRAGTEAFF.

In DNA, the CDR3 is TGTGCCAGCAGCGCGAAACCTTCGACTTTCACTGAAGCTTTCTTT. Amino acids: CASSAKPSTFTEAFF. The chain couples TRBV7-9 to TRBJ1-1; D is undetermined. Germline V CDR1 and CDR2: SEHNR, FQNEAQ (reference sequence). The CDR3 runs to 15 residues. Trimming took off 5 bases at V and 4 bases at J, with 17 bases between the two ends. Complete variable domain (other parts from reference TRBV7-9 and TRBJ1-1): DTGVSQNPRHKITKRGQNVTFRCDPISEHNRLYWYRQTLGQGPEFLTYFQNEAQLEKSRLLSDRFSAERPKGSFSTLEIQRTEQGDSAMYLCASSAKPSTFTEAFFGQGTRLTVV.

V gene TRBV23-1 combines with J gene TRBJ1-1; 8 nucleotides align to TRBD1. TRBV23-1 is treated as an ORF (open reading frame) with a function not yet certain. The CDR3 runs to 15 residues. Trimming at V came to 2 bases and at J to 1 base, leaving 3 bases not matched to a gene. The DNA for the CDR3 is TGCGCCAGCAGTCAAGACAGGGGACAGAACACTGAAGCTTTCTTT. Translating gives CASSQDRGQNTEAFF.

The chain joins TRBV5-1 to TRBJ1-1; TRBD1 is a possible D gene (5 bases). Trimming cost V 0 bases and J 1 base, with 10 bases left between them. The germline gives CDR1 SGHRS, CDR2 YFSETQ. The CDR3 is 15 residues long. CDR3 residues: CASSLAQGENTEAFF. The CDR3 DNA is TGCGCCAGCAGCTTGGCCCAGGGAGAGAACACTGAAGCTTTCTTT.

The V and J genes are TRBV5-8 and TRBJ1-5; 7 nucleotides line up with TRBD1. Per the germline V gene, CDR1 is SGHTS and CDR2 is YDEGEE. V shed 2 bases, J shed 5 bases, and the junction held 4 bases outside the gene matches. There are 14 residues in the CDR3. In DNA, the CDR3 is TGTGCCAGCAGCTTCGGGACAGATTATCAGCCCCAGCATTTT. Translating it yields CASSFGTDYQPQHF.

This clone was observed a handful of times. V usage is TRBV2 and J usage is TRBJ1-2; no clear D. Germline CDR1 is SNHLY and CDR2 is FYNNEI. V gave up 5 bases and J gave up 8 bases, with 21 bases separating them. The CDR3 covers 15 residues. CDR3 protein: CASSPLGGGAGGYTF. CDR3 nucleotide sequence: TGTGCCAGCAGTCCCTTGGGAGGAGGAGCGGGAGGCTACACCTTC.

This clone occurred once. The chain combines TRBV19 with TRBJ1-3, with TRBD1 as a possible D gene (5 bases). Germline CDR1 is LNHDA and CDR2 is SQIVND (reference sequence). The CDR3 spans 18 residues. Trimming removed 9 bases at V and 8 bases at J, with 32 bases between. CDR3 region: CASYLTIRAKGPSHTIYF. CDR3 DNA sequence: TGTGCCAGCTACCTTACCATCCGGGCCAAGGGACCCTCACACACCATATATTTT.

This clone was seen only a few times. The chain links TRBV7-9 to TRBJ1-2; perhaps TRBD1 as D (6 bases). CDR1 is SEHNR, CDR2 FQNEAQ, per germline (reference sequence). The V gene lost 7 bases and the J gene lost 6 bases, with 15 bases spanning the gap. The length of the CDR3 is 13 residues. The CDR3 spells CASTTQGGNGYTF. The DNA of the CDR3 is TGTGCCAGCACTACACAGGGAGGGAATGGCTACACCTTC.

The chain combines TRBV2 with TRBJ2-2, with a possible D match to TRBD1 (6 bases). The CDR3 sequence is 17 residues long. The V end was cut by 6 bases, the J end by 6 bases, with 23 bases between. The germline CDR1 and CDR2 sequences are SNHLY and FYNNEI. The CDR3 DNA is TGTGCCAGCAGGATCCCACAGGGAACGGGGATCTCCGGGGAGCTGTTTTTT. The encoded protein is CASRIPQGTGISGELFF.

This clone showed up just a few times. The rearrangement links TRBV7-2 to TRBJ1-5; possibly TRBD1 for D (5 bases). The germline V gene has CDR1 SGHTA and CDR2 FQGNSA. V dropped 3 bases and J dropped 3 bases, with 15 bases sitting between them. This CDR3 has 16 residues. The CDR3 loop reads CASSFSPGGANQPQHF. The CDR3 nucleotides are TGTGCCAGCAGCTTCAGCCCAGGCGGGGCCAATCAGCCCCAGCATTTT.

The chain recombines TRBV12-5 with TRBJ1-1; 12 nucleotides match TRBD1. The CDR3 length is 14 residues. Trimming at V came to 6 bases and at J to 6 bases, leaving 5 bases not matched to a gene. Germline CDR1 LGHNT, CDR2 FRNRAP. For the CDR3, the DNA is TGTGCTAGTGGACGGGGGACAGGGGGCCCTGAAGCTTTCTTT. This gives the protein CASGRGTGGPEAFF.

The chain uses TRBV4-1 and TRBJ1-2; no firm D call. The ends were cut back, 0 bases at V and 8 bases at J, with 19 bases in the middle. Germline assignment: CDR1 MGHRA and CDR2 YSYEKL. The CDR3 is 16 amino acids. The CDR3 bases are TGCGCCAGCAGCCAAGATTCGTCGCTTCAAGGTTACGGCTACACCTTC. This translates into CASSQDSSLQGYGYTF.

This chain connects TRBV7-8 to TRBJ2-3, with 7 bases lining up with TRBD1. Germline CDR1 SGHVS, CDR2 FQNEAQ. J was trimmed by 6 bases and V by 0 bases; bases with no gene match: 9. The CDR3 consists of 16 residues. CDR3 sequence reads: CASSLAISFRGDTQYF. The CDR3 DNA reads as TGTGCCAGCAGCTTAGCGATAAGTTTCAGGGGGGATACGCAGTATTTT.